This TCR beta chain was recorded in a study of spatial heterogeneity in lung cancer. This clonotype was counted only a few times. Time point meaning: sample taken at primary tumor resection. The sequenced material consisted of unsorted whole RNA from tumor, nontumor lung or frozen PBMC. Deletions cut 6 bases from V and 3 bases from J, with 11 bases between. This CDR3 contains 14 residues. A distinct unique molecular identifier was carried by each TCR cDNA molecule. From the 5' RACE reads, TCRdb called clonotypes with MiXCR, one entry per CDR3 protein. The profile covers about 61,000 distinct CDR3 sequences, with under 7.5% appearing a single time and about 15% taken by the ten largest.

The origin of this receptor is a female donor with early-stage non-small cell lung cancer. The chain joins TRBV12-3 or TRBV12-4 to TRBJ2-2; a possible D gene is TRBD1 (6 bases). The source material was PBMCs, sampled at surgery. The CDR3 here is CASSSWTDTGELFF. The CDR3 region has the DNA TGTGCCAGCAGCTCCTGGACAGACACCGGGGAGCTGTTTTTT.